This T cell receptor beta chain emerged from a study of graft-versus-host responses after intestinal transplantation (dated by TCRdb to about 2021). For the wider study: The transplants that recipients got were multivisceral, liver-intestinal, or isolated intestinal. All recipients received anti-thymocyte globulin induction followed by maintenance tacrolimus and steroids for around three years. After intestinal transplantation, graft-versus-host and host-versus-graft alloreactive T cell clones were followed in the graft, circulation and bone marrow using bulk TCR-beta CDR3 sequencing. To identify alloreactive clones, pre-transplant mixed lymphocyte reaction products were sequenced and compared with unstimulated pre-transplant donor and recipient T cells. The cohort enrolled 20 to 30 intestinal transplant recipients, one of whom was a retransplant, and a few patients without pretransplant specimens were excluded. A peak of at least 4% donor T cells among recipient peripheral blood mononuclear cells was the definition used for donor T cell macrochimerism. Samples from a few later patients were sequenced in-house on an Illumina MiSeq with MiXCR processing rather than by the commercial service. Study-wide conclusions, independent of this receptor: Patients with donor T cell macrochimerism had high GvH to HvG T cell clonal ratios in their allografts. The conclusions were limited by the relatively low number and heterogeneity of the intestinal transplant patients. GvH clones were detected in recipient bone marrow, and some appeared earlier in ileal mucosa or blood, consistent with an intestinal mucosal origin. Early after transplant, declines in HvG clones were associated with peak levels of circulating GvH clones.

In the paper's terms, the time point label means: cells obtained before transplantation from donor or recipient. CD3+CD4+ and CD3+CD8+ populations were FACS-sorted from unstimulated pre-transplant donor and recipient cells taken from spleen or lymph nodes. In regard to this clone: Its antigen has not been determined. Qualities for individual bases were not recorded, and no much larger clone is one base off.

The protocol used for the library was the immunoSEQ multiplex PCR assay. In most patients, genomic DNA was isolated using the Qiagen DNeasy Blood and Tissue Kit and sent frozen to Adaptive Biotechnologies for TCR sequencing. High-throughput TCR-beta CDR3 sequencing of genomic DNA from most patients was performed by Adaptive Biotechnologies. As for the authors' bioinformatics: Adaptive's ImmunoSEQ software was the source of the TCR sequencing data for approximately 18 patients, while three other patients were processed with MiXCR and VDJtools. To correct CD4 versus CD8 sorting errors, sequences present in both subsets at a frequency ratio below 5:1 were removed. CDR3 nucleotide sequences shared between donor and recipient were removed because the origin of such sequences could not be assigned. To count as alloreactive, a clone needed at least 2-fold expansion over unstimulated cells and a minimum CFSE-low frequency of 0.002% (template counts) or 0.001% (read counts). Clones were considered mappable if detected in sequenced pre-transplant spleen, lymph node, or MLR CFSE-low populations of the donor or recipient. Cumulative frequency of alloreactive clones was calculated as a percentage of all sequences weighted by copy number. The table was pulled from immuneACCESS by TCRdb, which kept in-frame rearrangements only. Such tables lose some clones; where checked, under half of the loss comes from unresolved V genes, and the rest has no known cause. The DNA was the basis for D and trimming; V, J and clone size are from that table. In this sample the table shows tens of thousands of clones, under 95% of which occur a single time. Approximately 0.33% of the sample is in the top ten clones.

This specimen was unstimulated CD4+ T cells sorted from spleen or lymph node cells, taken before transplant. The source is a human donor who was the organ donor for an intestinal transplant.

The nucleotide sequence is given as TGCGCCAGCAGCTCACAGGGACAGCAGAACACTGAAGCTTTCTTT. Its translation reads: CASSSQGQQNTEAFF. Recombination connected TRBV5-1 to TRBJ1-1, and 7 junctional nucleotides match TRBD1. CDR1 and CDR2 (SGHRS, YFSETQ) derive from the germline V gene. Including the terminal cysteine and phenylalanine, the CDR3 comprises 15 residues. The sequence is cut down to CDR3 DNA, 45 bases in frame from base 1. V loses 3 bases at its end and J loses 1 base; junction bases beyond the gene matches: 6. This CDR3, with the reference TRBV5-1 and TRBJ1-1 proteins standing in past its ends, gives the full variable domain KAGVTQTPRYLIKTRGQQVTLSCSPISGHRSVSWYQQTPGQGLQFLFEYFSETQRNKGNFPGRFSGRQFSNSRSEMNVSTLELGDSALYLCASSSQGQQNTEAFFGQGTRLTVV.